This TCR beta chain was sequenced in a study of blood T cells in healthy people across ages. The CDR3 totals 15 residues. Trimming removed 8 bases from V and 3 bases from J, with 21 bases in between. Germline lookup yields CDR1 SGHDT and CDR2 YYEEEE. Sample-barcoded 5' priming and a J-beta primer mix drove a second PCR of roughly 6 to 12 cycles. Each CDR3 protein gets one entry after TCRdb re-called the 5' RACE reads with MiXCR. The sample holds hundreds of thousands of distinct CDR3 sequences, around 43% seen once. The sample consisted of blood. The J gene is TRBJ2-7, the V gene TRBV5-6; D might be TRBD2 (7 bases). The source is a man aged 55-75 years in good health. DNA of the CDR3: TGTGCCAGTAAGCGGGGCCCCGGGACACACTACGAGCAGTACTTC. Its protein is CASKRGPGTHYEQYF.